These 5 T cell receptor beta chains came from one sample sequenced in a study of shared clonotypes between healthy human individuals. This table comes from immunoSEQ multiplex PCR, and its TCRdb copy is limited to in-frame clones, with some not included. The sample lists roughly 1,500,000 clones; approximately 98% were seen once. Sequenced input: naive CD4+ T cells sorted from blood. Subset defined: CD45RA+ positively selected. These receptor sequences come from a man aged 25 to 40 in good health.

The CDR3 spells CASSLAGTSGRAPYNEQFF. The CDR3 region has the DNA TGTGCCAGCAGTTTGGCCGGGACTAGCGGGAGAGCCCCCTACAATGAGCAGTTCTTC. The chain recombines TRBV27 with TRBJ2-1, with TRBD2 identical over 14 bases. The ends lost 3 bases at V and 2 bases at J; junction bases unmatched: 9. CDR1 is MNHEY, CDR2 SMNVEV, per germline (reference sequence). The CDR3 consists of 19 residues.

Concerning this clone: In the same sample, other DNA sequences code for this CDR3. The CDR3 loop reads CASSVAPGGNEQFF. CDR3 DNA: TGTGCCAGCAGCGTAGCGCCAGGGGGCAATGAGCAGTTCTTC. V usage is TRBV9 and J usage is TRBJ2-1; 7 bases line up with TRBD1. V shed 0 bases and J 6 bases; nucleotides not matched to a gene: 3. This CDR3 has 14 residues. Germline CDR1 SGDLS, CDR2 YYNGEE.

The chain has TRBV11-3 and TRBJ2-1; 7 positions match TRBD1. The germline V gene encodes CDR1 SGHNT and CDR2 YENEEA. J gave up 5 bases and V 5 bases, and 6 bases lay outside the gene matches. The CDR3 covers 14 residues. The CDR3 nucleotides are TGTGCCAGCAGCAGACAGGGTCGCGACAATGAGCAGTTCTTC. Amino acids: CASSRQGRDNEQFF.

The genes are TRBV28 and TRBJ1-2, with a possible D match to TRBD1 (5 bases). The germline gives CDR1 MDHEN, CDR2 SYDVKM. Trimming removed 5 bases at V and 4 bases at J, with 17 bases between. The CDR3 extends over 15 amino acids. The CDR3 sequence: CASSPAWGRSYGYTF. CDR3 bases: TGTGCCAGCAGTCCTGCGTGGGGACGGAGCTATGGCTACACCTTC.

As DNA, the CDR3 is TGTGCCAGTCACCGTCTCTCTAACACCGGGGAGCTGTTTTTT. Translation: CASHRLSNTGELFF. The chain combines TRBV2 with TRBJ2-2; no clear D gene. Per germline, CDR1 SNHLY and CDR2 FYNNEI. The V end was cut by 9 bases, the J end by 2 bases, with 13 bases between. The CDR3 runs to 14 residues.